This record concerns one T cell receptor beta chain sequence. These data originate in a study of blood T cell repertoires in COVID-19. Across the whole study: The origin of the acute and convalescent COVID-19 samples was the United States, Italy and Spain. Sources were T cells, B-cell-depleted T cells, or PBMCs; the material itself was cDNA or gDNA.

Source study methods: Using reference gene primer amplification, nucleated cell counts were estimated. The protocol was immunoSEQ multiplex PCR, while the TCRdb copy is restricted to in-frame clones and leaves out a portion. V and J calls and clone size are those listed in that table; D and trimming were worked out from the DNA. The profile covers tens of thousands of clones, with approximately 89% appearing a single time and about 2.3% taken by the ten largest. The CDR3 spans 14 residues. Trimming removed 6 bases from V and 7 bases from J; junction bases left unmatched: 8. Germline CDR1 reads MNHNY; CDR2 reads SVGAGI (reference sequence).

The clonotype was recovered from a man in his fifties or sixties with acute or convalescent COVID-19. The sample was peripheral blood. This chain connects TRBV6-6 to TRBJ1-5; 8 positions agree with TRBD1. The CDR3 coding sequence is TGTGCCAGCAGCCGGACAGGGAATAGGCAGCCCCAGCATTTT. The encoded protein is CASSRTGNRQPQHF.